The clone carrying this T cell receptor (beta chain) was seen a few times. Its antigen remains unknown. The protocol was immunoSEQ multiplex PCR, while the TCRdb copy is restricted to in-frame clones and leaves out a portion. The sample contains tens of thousands of clones, approximately 80% of which appear only once. This sample is drawn from a study of PD-L1 blockade in urothelial cancer. Whole-study results and caveats: Tumor-linked clones in blood grew more by 3 weeks in durable-benefit patients.

Sample numbers ranged from 1 to 8 per patient, encompassing pretreatment and on-treatment collections. The clonotype originates from a man between 60 and 75 years old with urothelial cancer. Sequenced here: PBMCs, sampled around atezolizumab (anti-PD-L1) treatment.

In DNA, the CDR3 is TGTGCCAGCAGCCAACAGGCAGGGCCAGAGACCCAGTACTTC. Translated: CASSQQAGPETQYF. The chain joins TRBV7-2 to TRBJ2-5; D perhaps matches TRBD1 (5 bases). The germline gives CDR1 SGHTA, CDR2 FQGNSA. This CDR3 has 14 amino acids. The V and J ends lost 5 bases and 4 bases respectively, with 14 bases between them. The full variable domain, its missing parts supplied by reference TRBV7-2 and TRBJ2-5, is GAGVSQSPSNKVTEKGKDVELRCDPISGHTALYWYRQSLGQGLEFLIYFQGNSAPDKSGLPSDRFSAERTGGSVSTLTIQRTQQEDSAVYLCASSQQAGPETQYFGPGTRLLVL.